This T cell receptor beta chain was obtained from a study of T cells in Graves' hyperthyroidism and ophthalmopathy (dated by TCRdb to between 2018 and 2021). Background for the entire study: Peripheral blood samples were taken at initial diagnosis, before any treatment was given. The roughly 90 discovery patients were divided at random into training and test sets in a 7:3 ratio. The paper reports TCR Vbeta CDR3 sequencing of about 140 peripheral blood samples: some 41 ophthalmopathy, 70 to 85 hyperthyroidism and approximately 17 progressor patients. TCR V-J signatures able to tell the groups apart were searched for in a discovery cohort of 100 or so patients, of whom about 40 had Graves' ophthalmopathy and 55 to 65 had stable Graves' hyperthyroidism. After sampling, hyperthyroidism patients received methimazole starting at 30 mg daily, and ophthalmopathy patients received high-dose intravenous methylprednisolone. Prospective prediction of ophthalmopathy was tested in an independent validation cohort consisting of 18 hyperthyroidism patients and approximately 16 patients who later progressed to ophthalmopathy. The study also compared thyroid tissue and blood T-cell repertoires from roughly six Graves' hyperthyroidism patients.

General findings and caveats noted by the study authors: During validation, the model predicted progression to ophthalmopathy a median of approximately six months ahead of onset, with around 71% sensitivity and about 72% specificity. A model built on a 13 V-J signature distinguished ophthalmopathy from stable hyperthyroidism, reaching about 89% sensitivity and under 84% specificity in cross-validation and 80%/75% in testing. Sample size was not statistically predetermined, and investigators were not blinded to group allocation. Blood samples also contained most of the expanded thyroid clonotypes (frequency above 0.001), which suggests that blood repertoires may reflect thyroid immune responses.

Amplification of TCR beta CDR3 regions was carried out from RNA transcripts. The TCR CDR3 was subjected to a first round of RT-PCR using the HTBI primer set and the Qiagen OneStep RT-PCR kit. Libraries were constructed in a second round of multiplex PCR, after which size selection and purification were performed. Libraries were sequenced paired-end with 100 bp reads on an Illumina HiSeq2000. In the authors' own workflow: SOAPnuke was used to process the raw data, with reads discarded if the reads contained adapters or uncalled bases, had a mean Phred below 15, or lacked an exact constant-primer or identifier match. High-quality paired reads were merged using COPE v1.2.5, and each unique nucleotide sequence was defined as a clonotype. Clonotypes were aligned to IMGT TRBV, TRBD and TRBJ reference segments using MiTCR v1.1. Only V-J combinations with frequency above 0.0001, covering roughly 99% of repertoires, were analysed. A TCS score was defined as the ratio between F50 (clonal expansion) and ExV (chaos), using BLOSUM62-based TCRdist between CDR3 peptides within each V-J. Welch's t-statistics and random forest reduced roughly 540 V-J features to around 14, which were used in a naive Bayes classifier (R e1071). TCRdb reworked the public reads: Q25 trimming with fastp, MiXCR clone assembly, productive beta chains retained. One record per CDR3 amino acid sequence lists the most common genes and DNA. The V and J calls follow TCRdb's processing rather than the paper's. In this sample the table shows hundreds of thousands of distinct CDR3 sequences, roughly 25% of which occur a single time. Over 9% of the sample belongs to the ten largest clones.

This clonotype was picked up many times. Which antigen it targets is not known. In this CDR3 the conserved last residue, phenylalanine or tryptophan, is missing, so a read error is likely. Ophthalmopathy patients had moderately to severely active disease, Clinical Activity Score of at least 3, NOSPECS grade of at least 4, and duration under 3 months. Patients with uncontrolled infections, other autoimmune diseases, pregnancy or lactation were excluded. Diagnoses relied on clinical symptoms, serum thyroxine and TRAb, thyroid ultrasound and orbital computed tomography. PBMCs were isolated from more than 8 ml of fresh peripheral blood by Ficoll-Paque density gradient centrifugation. Total RNA was extracted using Trizol reagent, and RNA quality was assessed on an Agilent 2100 Bioanalyzer. Via the germline V gene (reference sequence), CDR1 is SEHNR and CDR2 FQNEAQ. V loses 1 base, J loses 8 bases, and the germline ends lie 14 bases apart. Inclusive of both ends, the CDR3 amounts to 14 amino acids. Solely the CDR3 DNA is kept, with 42 bases framed from the first base.

The sequencing input was blood. The rearrangement joined TRBV7-9 to TRBJ1-2; the best D guess is TRBD1, with 5 bases matching. The clonotype was recovered from a woman aged 30 to 39 with Graves' ophthalmopathy. Read as DNA, the sequence is TGTGCCAGCAGCTTAGGTTACGGGGCAGACGGCTACACCCTC. Translated, it reads CASSLGYGADGYTL.